This TCR beta chain was sequenced during a study of T cells in Graves' hyperthyroidism and ophthalmopathy. Inclusion characteristics of ophthalmopathy patients comprised a Clinical Activity Score of at least 3, a NOSPECS grade of at least 4, and duration under 3 months. Clinical symptoms, serum thyroxine, TRAb, thyroid ultrasound and orbital computed tomography informed diagnoses. Ten or more counts support this clonotype. Trimming shortened V by 3 bases and J by 4 bases, and 7 bases separated the two germline ends. Germline CDR1 is DFQATT and CDR2 is SNEGSKA (reference sequence). The CDR3 has 12 amino acids. The investigators amplified TCR beta CDR3 regions from RNA transcripts. TCR CDR3 underwent first-round RT-PCR with the HTBI primer set. TCRdb re-derived calls from the multiplex PCR reads in MiXCR, one entry per CDR3 protein. Of 250,000 to 350,000 distinct CDR3 sequences detected, 15% to 20% appear once; the ten largest clones hold around 58%.

The sample consisted of blood. The J gene is TRBJ2-1, the V gene TRBV20-1; D perhaps matches TRBD2 (5 bases). The origin of this receptor is a woman aged 60 to 75 with Graves' ophthalmopathy. The CDR3 region is CSASGEYNEQFF. The CDR3 nucleotides read TGCAGTGCTAGCGGGGAATACAATGAGCAGTTCTTC.